This T cell receptor beta chain appears in the sequencing data of a study of PD-1 and CTLA-4 blockade in melanoma. The table came from immunoSEQ multiplex PCR; TCRdb's copy has only in-frame clones and leaves some out. The table shows almost 30,000 clones, with roughly nine tenths occurring only once. This clone has just one count. The V end lost 5 bases, the J end lost 2 bases, and 13 bases lay between the germline ends. Looked up from germline, CDR1 is SGHTA and CDR2 is FQGTGA. The CDR3 length is 15 residues. The V and J genes are TRBV7-3 and TRBJ1-3; D uncertain. This clonotype was obtained from a human donor with melanoma. This specimen was CD8+ T cells from peripheral blood, taken before anti-PD-1 treatment. CDR3 sequence reads: CASSPETSPGNTIYF. The CDR3 nucleotides read TGTGCCAGCAGCCCAGAAACAAGTCCTGGAAACACCATATATTTT.